These 15 T cell receptor beta chains came from one sample sequenced in a study of CD8 T cell repertoires and HIV-1 epitope variants (dated by TCRdb to the early 2020s). The antigens of these receptors remain unknown. Library preparation used the immunoSEQ multiplex PCR assay. The table comes from immuneACCESS by way of TCRdb, which keeps in-frame sequences with V and J called. Part of the clones is missing from these tables; in studies checked, under half for an unresolved V gene and the rest for unknown reasons. Here the sample has more than 5,000 clones; around 71% occur a single time. 43% of the sample comes from the top ten. The sample taken for sequencing was cultured CD8+ T cells derived from PBMCs. The receptor set was obtained from a male donor with HIV.

The CDR3 reads CASSVARGGTNTGELFF. The CDR3 DNA reads TGTGCCAGCAGCGTAGCTAGGGGAGGAACGAACACCGGGGAGCTGTTTTTT. This rearrangement joins TRBV9 to TRBJ2-2; the D gene is possibly TRBD2 (6 bases). Germline V gene sequence: CDR1 SGDLS, CDR2 YYNGEE. The CDR3 is 17 amino acids. The V gene lost 0 bases and the J gene lost 0 bases, with 12 bases spanning the gap.

The rearrangement joins TRBV27 to TRBJ1-4; 12 bases are shared with TRBD1. The CDR3 is 16 amino acids. J lost 8 bases, V lost 5 bases, and 9 bases had no gene match. Germline V gives CDR1 MNHEY, CDR2 SMNVEV (reference sequence). The CDR3 protein is CASSLGTGGYAEKLFF. CDR3 DNA: TGTGCCAGCAGTCTCGGGACAGGGGGCTACGCGGAAAAACTGTTTTTT.

This clone was detected only a few times. The chain joins TRBV27 to TRBJ1-5; possible D gene TRBD1, 5 bases. Germline-derived CDR1 and CDR2 are MNHEY and SMNVEV (reference sequence). The CDR3 covers 14 residues. The V end lost 5 bases, the J end lost 7 bases, and 15 bases lay between the germline ends. CDR3 sequence (DNA): TGTGCCAGCAGTCTAAGGTCGGGGGACCAGCCCCAGCATTTT. Translation gives CASSLRSGDQPQHF.

The gene calls are TRBV9 and TRBJ2-1; 8 bases are a match to TRBD1. The V and J ends lost 2 bases and 9 bases, in that order; junction bases with no gene match: 16. Germline CDR1 SGDLS, CDR2 YYNGEE. The CDR3 is 17 amino acids. The CDR3 loop is CASSVSPGGPRPPEQFF. CDR3 DNA: TGTGCCAGCAGCGTCTCCCCAGGGGGCCCTCGGCCACCTGAGCAGTTCTTC.

The CDR3 DNA sequence: TGTGCCAGCAGCTTAGATTCAGGACAGCTTTCCTACGAGCAGTACTTC. Amino acids: CASSLDSGQLSYEQYF. This rearrangement joins TRBV7-9 to TRBJ2-7, with D possibly being TRBD1 (6 bases). Germline CDR1 SEHNR, CDR2 FQNEAQ (reference sequence). This CDR3 has 16 residues. V was shortened by 1 base and J by 1 base, with 14 bases between the two germline ends.

This sequence joins TRBV21-1 and TRBJ1-1; the tabulated D call, TRBD1, remains unverified against the DNA. TRBV21-1 is designated a pseudogene. This CDR3 comprises 17 residues. The CDR3 loop is CASRQGIATQIRTEAFF. DNA of the CDR3: TGTGCCAGCAGGCAGGGGATAGCTACACAAATTCGCACTGAAGCTTTCTTT.

The rearrangement joins TRBV25-1 to TRBJ2-7, with D unclear. The V end was cut by 3 bases, the J end by 6 bases, with 6 bases between. Germline-derived CDR1 and CDR2 are MGHDK and SYGVNS. This CDR3 comprises 11 residues. CDR3 residues: CASSDRAEQYF. The DNA for the CDR3 is TGTGCCAGCAGTGATAGGGCCGAGCAGTACTTC.

The gene calls are TRBV2 and TRBJ2-5; 7 bases match TRBD1. Looked up from germline, CDR1 is SNHLY and CDR2 is FYNNEI. This CDR3 spans 15 amino acids. V lost 8 bases, J lost 6 bases, and 15 bases stayed unmatched. The CDR3 DNA reads TGTGCCAGCCGGCCGCTGTTAGGGGGCGTCAAGACCCAGTACTTC. It codes for CASRPLLGGVKTQYF.

The CDR3, as DNA: TGTGCCAGCAGAGGGGGCCGGTCTGGACAGATGAACACCGGGGAGCTGTTTTTT. Encoded protein: CASRGGRSGQMNTGELFF. The rearrangement uses TRBV21-1 and TRBJ2-2; the D call TRBD1 from the table was never checked on the DNA. TRBV21-1 is a known pseudogene. This CDR3 is built from 18 residues.

The chain links TRBV5-1 to TRBJ1-1, with no clear D. Trimming stripped 1 base from V and 1 base from J, with 5 bases between. Germline values: CDR1 SGHRS, CDR2 YFSETQ. The CDR3 totals 13 residues. The CDR3 reads CASSLNRNTEAFF. The CDR3 nucleotides read TGCGCCAGCAGCTTGAACAGGAACACTGAAGCTTTCTTT. The complete variable domain, with remaining parts taken from reference TRBV5-1 and TRBJ1-1, reads KAGVTQTPRYLIKTRGQQVTLSCSPISGHRSVSWYQQTPGQGLQFLFEYFSETQRNKGNFPGRFSGRQFSNSRSEMNVSTLELGDSALYLCASSLNRNTEAFFGQGTRLTVV.

The chain is built from TRBV5-1 and TRBJ2-1, with D hard to call. The CDR3 covers 11 residues. Looked up from germline, CDR1 is SGHRS and CDR2 is YFSETQ. V was clipped by 1 base and J by 10 bases, with 6 bases between them. For the CDR3, the DNA is TGCGCCAGCAGCTTGTCCGAGGAGCAGTTCTTC. This gives the protein CASSLSEEQFF.

The chain carries TRBV5-4 and TRBJ1-5; no reliable D call. V was pared by 3 bases and J by 4 bases, with 8 bases between. This CDR3 has 13 residues. The germline V gene encodes CDR1 SGHNT and CDR2 YYREEE (reference sequence). CDR3 nucleotides: TGTGCCAGCAGCTCGGGCTCTAATCAGCCCCAGCATTTT. This sequence encodes CASSSGSNQPQHF. Complete variable domain (other parts from reference TRBV5-4 and TRBJ1-5): ETGVTQSPTHLIKTRGQQVTLRCSSQSGHNTVSWYQQALGQGPQFIFQYYREEENGRGNFPPRFSGLQFPNYSSELNVNALELDDSALYLCASSSGSNQPQHFGDGTRLSIL.

This chain joins TRBV10-1 and TRBJ2-7; D gene ambiguous. V lost 3 bases, J lost 4 bases, and 13 bases lay in between. The CDR3 covers 14 residues. Germline CDR1 reads WNHNN; CDR2 reads SYGVQD (reference sequence). CDR3 bases: TGCGCCAGCAGTGAAGGTTCTGGGTTGTACGAGCAGTACTTC. This codes for CASSEGSGLYEQYF.

This clone was seen more than once but under ten times. The chain links TRBV28 to TRBJ2-7; maybe TRBD1 (6 bases). Trimming pared 4 bases from V and 4 bases from J, leaving 14 bases between. CDR1 is MDHEN and CDR2 is SYDVKM in the germline V gene. CDR3 length: 14 residues. CDR3 amino acids: CASSSTDRFYEQYF. The CDR3 nucleotides are TGTGCCAGCAGTTCCACCGACAGGTTTTACGAGCAGTACTTC.

The chain uses TRBV9 and TRBJ1-1, with a tentative D call TRBD1 (5 bases). The germline V gene encodes CDR1 SGDLS and CDR2 YYNGEE. V was clipped by 3 bases and J by 4 bases, with 13 bases between them. The CDR3 has 14 amino acids. CDR3 sequence (DNA): TGTGCCAGCAGCGCGGGGGTAGGGGTCACTGAAGCTTTCTTT. As protein: CASSAGVGVTEAFF.